This T cell receptor (beta chain) was sequenced for a study of long-term antiretroviral therapy in people with HIV (dated by TCRdb to about 2022). For context, the study as a whole: The earliest samples were collected roughly a decade before the 2015 WHO recommendation for immediate ART, at a time when ART was usually postponed until CD4 counts fell. Whether ART initiation and durable HIV suppression were associated with changes in peripheral blood TRB repertoire composition and diversity was tested in a retrospective serial study. From some 30 adults with confirmed HIV infection, the cohort provided roughly 200 cryopreserved PBMC samples, gathered serially across a mean of roughly 6 years (range 1-12). Of the roughly 30 participants with HIV, about a dozen were female. No cross-contamination during QIAcube processing was seen in test extractions of a monoclonal T-cell line run alongside 33 polyclonal samples.

The CDR1 and CDR2 encoded by the germline V gene are LGHNT and FRNRAP. Germline trimming amounts to 9 bases on V and 7 bases on J, with 7 as the count of junction bases outside the gene matches. Including cysteine and phenylalanine, the CDR3 has 13 amino acids. Of all the DNA, just the CDR3 is kept, 39 bases in frame from base 1. Study-wide conclusions, independent of this receptor: Unsorted PBMC were profiled instead of sorted CD4+ and CD8+ T cells because pre-ART samples had limited cell numbers. Since PBMC availability was limited, sequencing covered only the TCR beta chain, with no alpha chain pairing. Inferences about post-ART repertoire changes were limited because no data were available on ART adherence, viral resistance or therapy changes. A significant increase in TRB diversity was found to be associated with ART initiation, although TRB diversity was observed to remain significantly below that of transplant donor controls even after long-term ART. Compared with controls, HIV repertoires had narrower CDR3 length ranges, and the network structure pointed to an antigen-experienced repertoire that shifted only slightly toward naive after ART. Samples dated from the mid-2000s to the late 2010s, and the ART regimens used may be less effective than current ones. Expanded TRB clones identified before ART initiation dominated the repertoire at all time points, although this dominance fluctuated and declined in many PLHIV after ART.

With respect to this clone: Its antigen is currently not known. No base-level quality is on record; no much larger clone is a single base apart.

Participants were included only if at least one PBMC sample before ART initiation and at least two post-ART samples were available. All participants with HIV were treated in the United States of America. Before DNA extraction, cryopreserved samples of roughly 0.85-11 million PBMC were thawed and then washed. At the time of the earliest PBMC sample for each participant with HIV, ages ranged from about 20 to 54 years. PBMC samples from each participant spanned 1-4 timepoints before ART initiation and 2-8 timepoints after ART initiation, with a median of 7 samples. For every participant, serial HIV viral load, CD4+ T-cell count, ART history and demographic data were obtained. Using a Qiagen kit on a QIAcube, genomic DNA was extracted from unsorted PBMC, with samples processed in batches of 12. The immunoSEQ hsTCRB v3.0 assay was used at survey level resolution for TRB variable region sequencing. TRB sequencing targeted a depth of about 35,000-50,000 T-cell genomes per sample. An Illumina MiSeq with a v3 150-cycle kit was used to sequence the pooled TRB libraries. The published analysis was carried out like this. Repertoire analysis ran in R within a reproducible Nextflow workflow covering QC, data transformation and analysis. LymphoSeq2, an R package for exploring AIRR-Seq data, was used to implement custom analyses. After excluding a few samples that yielded fewer than 5000 total TRB sequences, 188 HIV repertoires remained for analysis. Among the approximately 200 retained HIV repertoires, some 60 were collected before ART initiation and approximately 130 were collected after ART initiation. Repertoires were downsampled to 5000 TRB nucleotide sequences, and summary statistics were averaged over 100 downsampling iterations. TRB sequences were retained for analysis only if CDR3 regions of at least seven amino acids were present. Diversity was assessed using a clonality score derived from Shannon entropy and using the Gini coefficient. In the repertoire networks, any two of the top 5000 CDR3 amino acid sequences were connected whenever the two sequences differed by an edit distance of one. For TRB CDR3 amino acid sequences, GLIPH2 was used to predict antigen specificity groups and MHC restriction. CDR3 amino acid sequences were matched against VDJdb and McPAS-TCR to flag known CMV, EBV, HIV or tissue antigen associations. Pre-ART, post-ART and control groups were compared with Wilcoxon signed-rank tests and Holm-Bonferroni correction. The immuneACCESS repertoire file appears here via TCRdb, limited to in-frame rearrangements. These files lack a portion of the clones; in checked studies, under half of the deficit traces to unresolved V genes, and the cause of the others is not known. D and trimming were read from the DNA, whereas the V and J calls and clone size are those reported in that table. This sample holds approximately 35,000 clones; roughly 94% were observed only once. The ten most abundant clones make up 3.5% to 4.5% of the sample.

Sequencing was performed on unsorted PBMCs, taken around 5.4 years after starting antiretroviral therapy. This sequence originates from a woman in her forties or fifties with HIV. This sequence uses TRBV12-5 and TRBJ2-4, and 9 junction bases match TRBD1. The CDR3 region has the sequence CASSGQGVNIQYF. Read as DNA, the sequence is TGTGCTAGCTCGGGACAGGGTGTTAACATTCAGTACTTC. Outside the CDR3, residues come from the reference TRBV12-5 and TRBJ2-4 proteins, so the full variable domain is: DARVTQTPRHKVTEMGQEVTMRCQPILGHNTVFWYRQTMMQGLELLAYFRNRAPLDDSGMPKDRFSAEMPDATLATLKIQPSEPRDSAVYFCASSGQGVNIQYFGAGTRLSVL.